Following are 31 T cell receptor beta chains from one sample sequenced in a study of cytomegalovirus exposure and HLA in healthy donors. TCRdb's copy holds only in-frame clones and misses some; the assay was immunoSEQ multiplex PCR. The table includes about 330,000 clones, about 85% detected once. The sample comprised PBMCs. The source is a woman aged 25 to 39 in good health and CMV-seropositive.

V usage is TRBV6-5 and J usage is TRBJ2-7; D gene uncertain. The ends were cut back, 2 bases at V and 0 bases at J, with 5 bases in the middle. There are 13 residues in the CDR3. Germline CDR1 is MNHEY and CDR2 is SVGAGI. CDR3 sequence (DNA): TGTGCCAGCAGTTACGGGGACTCCTACGAGCAGTACTTC. Residues: CASSYGDSYEQYF.

This chain joins TRBV4-2 and TRBJ2-7; D is tentatively TRBD1 or TRBD2 (5 bases each). This CDR3 region has 17 residues. Germline CDR1 is LGHNA and CDR2 is YNFKEQ. The V gene lost 1 base and the J gene lost 0 bases, with 16 bases spanning the gap. CDR3 nucleotides: TGTGCCAGCAGCCAAGGCGGCGGGCAGGGCAGCTCCTACGAGCAGTACTTC. Its translation: CASSQGGGQGSSYEQYF.

The chain uses TRBV5-1 and TRBJ2-5; TRBD2 matches 9 bases. CDR3 length: 14 amino acids. The germline V gene has CDR1 SGHRS and CDR2 YFSETQ. The V segment lost 6 bases and the J segment 1 base; nucleotides outside the gene matches: 4. The DNA of the CDR3 is TGCGCCAGCAATGCGGGAGGGCCCCAAGAGACCCAGTACTTC. This encodes CASNAGGPQETQYF.

The chain recombines TRBV7-9 with TRBJ2-7, with D possibly TRBD1 on 5 matching bases. V dropped 5 bases and J dropped 6 bases, with 14 bases sitting between them. The germline V gene has CDR1 SEHNR and CDR2 FQNEAQ (reference sequence). There are 13 residues in the CDR3. CDR3 bases: TGTGCCAGCAGCGTAAAAACAGGTTCCGAGCAGTACTTC. It is translated as CASSVKTGSEQYF.

This chain links TRBV2 with TRBJ2-3, with D perhaps TRBD2 (6 bases). The germline V gene has CDR1 SNHLY and CDR2 FYNNEI. V lost 4 bases and J 2 bases, leaving 13 bases between the germline ends. The CDR3 is 15 amino acids. The CDR3, as DNA: TGTGCCAGCAGTGTGGAGCGGGCGATCACAGATACGCAGTATTTT. It translates to CASSVERAITDTQYF.

This chain joins TRBV30 and TRBJ2-3; 9 bases map to TRBD1. The CDR3 sequence is 16 residues long. Germline-derived CDR1 and CDR2 are GTSNPN and SVGIG (reference sequence). V gave up 0 bases and J gave up 4 bases; unmatched junction bases: 8. CDR3 residues: CAWSVGTGRHADTQYF. As DNA, the CDR3 is TGTGCCTGGAGTGTAGGGACAGGGAGACACGCAGATACGCAGTATTTT.

This clone was seen only a few times. The chain has TRBV9 and TRBJ1-6, with D unresolved. V dropped 0 bases and J dropped 5 bases, with 6 bases sitting between them. From germline, CDR1 is SGDLS and CDR2 YYNGEE. This CDR3 has 14 amino acids. This CDR3 reads CASSVGLDNSPLHF. In nucleotides, the CDR3 is TGTGCCAGCAGCGTAGGGCTGGATAATTCACCCCTCCACTTT.

The chain couples TRBV4-1 to TRBJ1-1; no clear D gene. The CDR3 length is 13 residues. Germline V gene sequence: CDR1 MGHRA, CDR2 YSYEKL. The germline V and J ends were trimmed by 4 bases and 4 bases, with 10 bases remaining between them. Here the CDR3 DNA reads TGCGCCAGCAGCCTACTATACGGCACTGAAGCTTTCTTT. This sequence encodes CASSLLYGTEAFF.

V gene TRBV30 combines with J gene TRBJ2-7; TRBD2 agrees at 9 bases. Per germline, CDR1 GTSNPN and CDR2 SVGIG (reference sequence). This CDR3 region has 14 residues. V lost 2 bases to trimming and J lost 3 bases; unmatched junction nucleotides: 5. Here the CDR3 DNA reads TGTGCCTGGAGTACGGTAGCGGGAGTCTACGAGCAGTACTTC. Translating gives CAWSTVAGVYEQYF.

The chain joins TRBV5-6 to TRBJ2-1; perhaps TRBD2 as D (6 bases). The V and J ends lost 4 bases and 9 bases respectively, with 17 bases between them. Germline assignment: CDR1 SGHDT and CDR2 YYEEEE. CDR3 length equals 14 residues. The CDR3 DNA reads as TGTGCCAGCAGCAGGTGGGATCTGGGGGGTGAGCAGTTCTTC. Amino acid sequence: CASSRWDLGGEQFF.

This clone has only one observation. The chain joins TRBV27 to TRBJ1-1; no definite D call. This CDR3 comprises 14 residues. Germline loops: CDR1 MNHEY, CDR2 SMNVEV (reference sequence). Trimming shortened V by 8 bases and J by 0 bases, and 13 bases separated the two germline ends. DNA of the CDR3: TGTGCCAGCCGCGGCAGCACCATGAACACTGAAGCTTTCTTT. Protein: CASRGSTMNTEAFF.

The CDR3 loop is CASSRQVGQGGETQYF. DNA of the CDR3: TGTGCCAGCAGCCGACAGGTGGGACAGGGAGGTGAGACCCAGTACTTC. The genes are TRBV7-2 and TRBJ2-5, with TRBD1 matching 9 bases. Germline V gene lookup returns CDR1 SGHTA and CDR2 FQGNSA. This CDR3 has 16 amino acids. J was trimmed by 5 bases and V by 5 bases; bases with no gene match: 12.

The V call is TRBV18, the J call TRBJ1-3, with D possibly matching TRBD1 (5 bases). Germline V CDR1 and CDR2: KGHSH, LQKENI. The CDR3 totals 16 residues. With 2 bases removed from V and 0 bases from J, the gap between germline ends came to 11 bases. The CDR3 loop reads CASSPMEGTSGNTIYF. As DNA, the CDR3 is TGTGCCAGCTCACCAATGGAGGGGACCTCTGGAAACACCATATATTTT.

The chain employs TRBV27 and TRBJ1-1; a possible D gene is TRBD1 (5 bases). The germline V and J ends were trimmed by 5 bases and 5 bases, with 18 bases remaining between them. This CDR3 is 15 amino acids long. From germline, CDR1 is MNHEY and CDR2 SMNVEV (reference sequence). Here the CDR3 reads CASSLAPDTWTEAFF. The CDR3 nucleotides read TGTGCCAGCAGTCTCGCCCCGGACACCTGGACTGAAGCTTTCTTT.

J is TRBJ2-1 and V is TRBV29-1; 16 bases align to TRBD2. The germline CDR1 and CDR2 sequences are SQVTM and ANQGSEA. The CDR3 runs 18 residues. Unmatched junction bases numbered 6, after V lost 4 bases and J lost 0 bases. The CDR3 loop is CSVGGTSGRGGSYNEQFF. The CDR3 region has the DNA TGCAGCGTTGGCGGGACTAGCGGGAGGGGGGGCTCCTACAATGAGCAGTTCTTC.

The chain recombines TRBV28 with TRBJ2-7, with 11 bases aligning to TRBD1. V lost 4 bases to trimming and J lost 6 bases; unmatched junction nucleotides: 2. The germline V gene has CDR1 MDHEN and CDR2 SYDVKM. CDR3 length: 13 residues. The CDR3, as DNA: TGTGCCAGCAGTTCCGGGACAGGGGGCGAGCAGTACTTC. Translating gives CASSSGTGGEQYF.

J is TRBJ1-2 and V is TRBV5-1; D is unresolved. V shed 2 bases and J shed 7 bases, with 3 bases lying between them. Germline loops: CDR1 SGHRS, CDR2 YFSETQ. The CDR3 totals 10 residues. The CDR3 DNA sequence: TGCGCCAGCAGCTTCTTTGGCTACACCTTC. Its protein product is CASSFFGYTF.

V gene TRBV2 combines with J gene TRBJ2-1; D gene unclear. V dropped 5 bases and J dropped 7 bases, with 6 bases sitting between them. Germline V gene data show CDR1 as SNHLY and CDR2 as FYNNEI. CDR3 length: 11 amino acids. The DNA of the CDR3 is TGTGCCAGCAGTTCAAAGAATGAGCAGTTCTTC. This gives the protein CASSSKNEQFF. The variable domain in full, completed from reference TRBV2 and TRBJ2-1, reads EPEVTQTPSHQVTQMGQEVILRCVPISNHLYFYWYRQILGQKVEFLVSFYNNEISEKSEIFDDQFSVERPDGSNFTLKIRSTKLEDSAMYFCASSSKNEQFFGPGTRLTVL.

The V gene is TRBV9, the J gene TRBJ2-5; 9 bases align to TRBD2. The CDR3 runs to 15 residues. The ends lost 1 base at V and 4 bases at J; junction bases unmatched: 5. Germline V gives CDR1 SGDLS, CDR2 YYNGEE. The CDR3 coding sequence is TGTGCCAGCAGCGTACGCGGGGGGGCCGGAGAGACCCAGTACTTC. Its protein product is CASSVRGGAGETQYF.

This chain connects TRBV7-2 to TRBJ1-5, with D possibly being TRBD1 (5 bases). CDR1 and CDR2 (germline): SGHTA, FQGNSA. Deletions cut 1 base from V and 2 bases from J, with 12 bases between. This CDR3 has 16 amino acids. The CDR3: CASSLDPGTGNQPQHF. In nucleotides, the CDR3 is TGTGCCAGCAGCTTAGATCCGGGGACGGGCAATCAGCCCCAGCATTTT.

The CDR3 DNA follows: TGTGCATGCACGACCAGGACGCGGGAGACCCAGTACTTC. It codes for CACTTRTRETQYF. The gene calls are TRBV30 and TRBJ2-5; D gene unclear. The CDR3 is 13 residues long. CDR1 GTSNPN and CDR2 SVGIG come from the germline V gene (reference sequence).

The CDR3 DNA sequence: TGCGCCAGCAGCCCGGGGACAGGGATGAACACTGAAGCTTTCTTT. It translates to CASSPGTGMNTEAFF. The chain uses TRBV4-1 and TRBJ1-1, with TRBD1 identical over 9 bases. This CDR3 contains 15 residues. Germline V gives CDR1 MGHRA, CDR2 YSYEKL. The ends lost 4 bases at V and 0 bases at J; junction bases unmatched: 3.

The chain couples TRBV7-3 to TRBJ2-3, with 9 bases lining up with TRBD2. V gave up 5 bases and J gave up 0 bases; unmatched junction bases: 9. There are 17 residues in the CDR3. Germline loops: CDR1 SGHTA, CDR2 FQGTGA. The CDR3 coding sequence is TGTGCCAGCAGCCCCCTTGGTAGCGGGAGTAGCACAGATACGCAGTATTTT. Its translation: CASSPLGSGSSTDTQYF. Using reference TRBV7-3 and TRBJ2-3 for the parts outside the CDR3, the full variable domain is GAGVSQTPSNKVTEKGKYVELRCDPISGHTALYWYRQSLGQGPEFLIYFQGTGAADDSGLPNDRFFAVRPEGSVSTLKIQRTERGDSAVYLCASSPLGSGSSTDTQYFGPGTRLTVL.

Details on this clone: Other DNA sequences within the sample encode an identical CDR3. The chain employs TRBV6-5 and TRBJ1-1; no clear D gene. Germline V gene data show CDR1 as MNHEY and CDR2 as SVGAGI. V dropped 0 bases and J dropped 1 base, with 6 bases sitting between them. This CDR3 is built from 14 residues. CDR3 residues: CASSYSTANTEAFF. The CDR3 DNA is TGTGCCAGCAGTTACTCGACGGCGAACACTGAAGCTTTCTTT.

This clone was picked up a small number of times. The chain has TRBV30 and TRBJ2-7, with 9 bases lining up with TRBD1. This CDR3 is 14 amino acids long. Trimming at V came to 0 bases and at J to 9 bases, leaving 9 bases not matched to a gene. CDR1 is GTSNPN, CDR2 SVGIG, per germline (reference sequence). In DNA, the CDR3 is TGTGCCTGGAGTGTACAACAGGGGGCGTTAGGGCAGTACTTC. Its translation is CAWSVQQGALGQYF.

The chain joins TRBV19 to TRBJ1-2; 10 bases align to TRBD1. V lost 7 bases, J lost 3 bases, and 8 bases stayed unmatched. This CDR3 has 15 residues. CDR1 is LNHDA and CDR2 is SQIVND in the germline V gene (reference sequence). Here the CDR3 reads CASNLDRGTYYGYTF. CDR3 DNA sequence: TGTGCCAGTAACTTGGACAGGGGGACTTACTATGGCTACACCTTC.

The V and J genes are TRBV19 and TRBJ2-7; 10 bases are a match to TRBD2. V dropped 6 bases and J dropped 0; count of bases not matched to a gene: 8. From germline, CDR1 is LNHDA and CDR2 SQIVND (reference sequence). The CDR3 covers 16 residues. The CDR3 DNA reads as TGTGCCAGTAGCACCTCTAGCGGGGGTTACTCCTACGAGCAGTACTTC. This encodes CASSTSSGGYSYEQYF.

The J gene is TRBJ2-1, the V gene TRBV27; D tentatively fits TRBD1 or TRBD2 (5 bases each). V dropped 8 bases and J dropped 0 bases, with 14 bases sitting between them. The CDR3 is made up of 15 amino acids. Germline V gene lookup returns CDR1 MNHEY and CDR2 SMNVEV (reference sequence). The CDR3 here is CASRLGGSSYNEQFF. The CDR3 nucleotides are TGTGCCAGCCGTCTTGGGGGAAGCTCCTACAATGAGCAGTTCTTC.

This clone was found once. The rearrangement joins TRBV29-1 to TRBJ2-3; 10 nucleotides line up with TRBD2. Germline V gives CDR1 SQVTM, CDR2 ANQGSEA. CDR3 length: 13 amino acids. The V segment lost 8 bases and the J segment 0 bases; nucleotides outside the gene matches: 2. The CDR3: CSSTSGSTDTQYF. In DNA form, the CDR3 reads TGCAGCTCGACTAGCGGGAGCACAGATACGCAGTATTTT.

This clone has just one count. V is TRBV2 and J is TRBJ1-1; 9 bases are shared with TRBD1. CDR1 and CDR2 (germline): SNHLY, FYNNEI. CDR3 length equals 15 residues. J was trimmed by 4 bases and V by 7 bases; bases with no gene match: 10. CDR3 sequence: CASNWILTGGTEAFF. The CDR3, as DNA: TGTGCCAGCAATTGGATTCTGACAGGGGGCACTGAAGCTTTCTTT. Together with reference TRBV2 and TRBJ1-1, the CDR3 gives the full variable domain: EPEVTQTPSHQVTQMGQEVILRCVPISNHLYFYWYRQILGQKVEFLVSFYNNEISEKSEIFDDQFSVERPDGSNFTLKIRSTKLEDSAMYFCASNWILTGGTEAFFGQGTRLTVV.

This clone was counted between two and nine times. This chain connects TRBV6-1 to TRBJ1-6; D perhaps matches TRBD1 (5 bases). CDR1 and CDR2 from the germline V gene are MNHNS and SASEGT. The CDR3 is 15 residues long. Deletions cut 7 bases from V and 7 bases from J, with 17 bases between. For the CDR3, the DNA is TGTGCCAGCAATACCGTGGGGCTCCTAAATTCACCCCTCCACTTT. Its protein product is CASNTVGLLNSPLHF.